The 12 T cell receptor beta chains presented below share a single source sample, sequenced in a study of blood T cells in healthy people across ages. Primers used in a second PCR of roughly 7 to 12 cycles were a sample-barcoded 5' primer and a J-beta primer mix. TCRdb analysed the 5' RACE reads with MiXCR anew, one entry per CDR3 protein. The data show some 880,000 distinct CDR3 sequences, roughly 35% seen once. Sequenced material: blood. All receptors come from a man aged 18-30 years in good health.

This clonotype came up a few times. V and J are TRBV12-3 or TRBV12-4 and TRBJ1-2; no clear D gene. Trimming took 5 bases from V and 4 from J, leaving 8 bases between them. The CDR3 has 12 amino acids. The CDR3 loop is CASSAAVYGYTF. As DNA, the CDR3 is TGTGCCAGCAGTGCGGCTGTCTATGGCTACACCTTC.

The chain has TRBV25-1 and TRBJ1-2; 9 bases fit TRBD1. The ends lost 7 bases at V and 4 bases at J; junction bases unmatched: 19. Germline V gene lookup returns CDR1 MGHDK and CDR2 SYGVNS. The CDR3 has 18 residues. CDR3 DNA: TGTGCCAGCACTACAAGGGAGGACACAGGGGGCAGTTTCTATGGCTACACCTTC. Encoded protein: CASTTREDTGGSFYGYTF.

This sequence joins TRBV10-3 and TRBJ1-1, with D hard to call. This CDR3 has 14 residues. Germline V gene sequence: CDR1 ENHRY, CDR2 SYGVKD. V was clipped by 8 bases and J by 4 bases, with 17 bases between them. The CDR3 sequence: CAIREADLITEAFF. In DNA form, the CDR3 reads TGTGCCATCCGGGAGGCTGATTTGATCACTGAAGCTTTCTTT.

This clonotype was recorded many times. J is TRBJ1-5 and V is TRBV16; the D is unclear. The V and J ends lost 4 bases and 2 bases respectively, with 9 bases between them. The CDR3 totals 14 residues. Germline CDR1 and CDR2: KGHSY and FQNENV. The CDR3 region is CASSPTRGNQPQHF. DNA of the CDR3: TGTGCCAGCAGCCCCACTCGGGGCAATCAGCCCCAGCATTTT. The variable domain in full, with the rest retrieved from reference TRBV16 and TRBJ1-5, is GEEVAQTPKHLVRGEGQKAKLYCAPIKGHSYVFWYQQVLKNEFKFLISFQNENVFDETGMPKERFSAKCLPNSPCSLEIQATKLEDSAVYFCASSPTRGNQPQHFGDGTRLSIL.

This clonotype was seen more than once but under ten times. The CDR3: CASSQTRQGTSPLHF. The CDR3 DNA follows: TGCGCCAGCAGCCAGACGAGACAGGGTACTTCACCCCTCCACTTT. J is TRBJ1-6 and V is TRBV4-1; 7 positions agree with TRBD1. The CDR3 sequence is 15 residues long. Germline V gene sequence: CDR1 MGHRA, CDR2 YSYEKL. J gave up 9 bases and V 3 bases, and 8 bases lay outside the gene matches.

Of note for this clonotype: One end of the junction does not line up with germline, which may come from a read error. The genes are TRBV9 and TRBJ2-1; 8 bases agree with TRBD2. The CDR3 consists of 15 residues. From germline, CDR1 is SGDLS and CDR2 YYNGEE. CDR3 DNA sequence: TGTGTCAGCAGCGTAGCGGGGAAAGGCCCCAATGAGCAGTTCTTC. Translation: CVSSVAGKGPNEQFF.

This clonotype was seen at least ten times. An end of the junction differs from the germline gene, which may be a read error. This chain links TRBV18 with TRBJ1-5; TRBD1 aligns across 10 bases. CDR3 length: 15 amino acids. CDR1 and CDR2 (germline): KGHSH, LQKENI. The CDR3 nucleotides are TGCGCCAGTAGCCCCGGGACAGGGGAAAATCAGCCCCAGCATTTT. As protein: CASSPGTGENQPQHF.

The table lists this clonotype with a few counts. This rearrangement joins TRBV10-3 to TRBJ1-1, with D perhaps matching TRBD1 (5 bases). The CDR3 loop spans 13 amino acids. Germline lookup yields CDR1 ENHRY and CDR2 SYGVKD. Trimming left V 3 bases short and J 5 bases short, with 10 bases between. CDR3 region: CAISDGGWTEAFF. Here the CDR3 DNA reads TGTGCCATCAGTGACGGGGGATGGACTGAAGCTTTCTTT.

The J gene is TRBJ2-3, the V gene TRBV2; no clear D. Trimming cost V 6 bases and J 6 bases, with 7 bases left between them. Germline CDR1 is SNHLY and CDR2 is FYNNEI. The length of the CDR3 is 11 residues. The CDR3 is CASRLMDTQYF. The CDR3 region has the DNA TGTGCCAGCAGACTGATGGATACGCAGTATTTT.

In its sample, this clonotype was seen a few times. The CDR3 DNA sequence: TGTGCCAGCAGTGCCGCCCACGAGAGCGGGGGCTACACCTTC. Protein: CASSAAHESGGYTF. The V gene is TRBV2, the J gene TRBJ1-2; unclear D gene. The germline V gene encodes CDR1 SNHLY and CDR2 FYNNEI. The CDR3 loop spans 14 amino acids. The ends were cut back, 4 bases at V and 8 bases at J, with 17 bases in the middle.

The chain joins TRBV12-3 or TRBV12-4 to TRBJ2-7; D is uncertain. Trimming pared 5 bases from V and 3 bases from J, leaving 8 bases between. The CDR3 totals 12 residues. The CDR3 protein is CASSLDDYEQYF. Written as DNA, the CDR3 is TGTGCCAGCAGTCTGGACGACTACGAGCAGTACTTC.

This clonotype has just one count. The chain recombines TRBV15 with TRBJ2-1; weak D call: TRBD1 (5 bases). The end of the DNA aligns better with TRBJ2-7, so the J call may be wrong. Germline-derived CDR1 and CDR2 are LNHNV and YYDKDF (reference sequence). This CDR3 is 15 amino acids long. The CDR3 spells CATSFQSTESNEQYF. In nucleotides, the CDR3 is TGTGCCACCAGTTTTCAATCGACAGAGAGCAATGAGCAGTACTTC.